This T cell receptor (beta chain) was sequenced for a study of blood T cell repertoires in COVID-19. Study background: Some COVID-19 samples were acute and others convalescent; all came from the United States, Italy and Spain.

Per the authors' pipeline: How many nucleated cells were present was estimated from reference gene primer amplification. Sequencing was performed with immunoSEQ multiplex PCR; in TCRdb, only in-frame clones are kept and a portion is missing. V and J calls and clone size are as listed in that table; D and trimming were resolved from the DNA. Among 380,000 or so clones listed, 80% to 90% were seen once. CDR1 and CDR2 (germline): SGHTA, FQGNSA. CDR3 length: 15 residues. J lost 2 bases, V lost 5 bases, and 6 bases had no gene match. In Seattle, patients joined the study during active infection and were tracked longitudinally.

Sequencing was performed on peripheral blood. This sequence originates from a woman aged 55-75 years with COVID-19, enrolled during active disease. The chain couples TRBV7-2 to TRBJ2-7; 10 positions agree with TRBD1. The CDR3 DNA sequence: TGTGCCAGCAGCCAGAGGACAGGGGGGACCTACGAGCAGTACTTC. It codes for CASSQRTGGTYEQYF.